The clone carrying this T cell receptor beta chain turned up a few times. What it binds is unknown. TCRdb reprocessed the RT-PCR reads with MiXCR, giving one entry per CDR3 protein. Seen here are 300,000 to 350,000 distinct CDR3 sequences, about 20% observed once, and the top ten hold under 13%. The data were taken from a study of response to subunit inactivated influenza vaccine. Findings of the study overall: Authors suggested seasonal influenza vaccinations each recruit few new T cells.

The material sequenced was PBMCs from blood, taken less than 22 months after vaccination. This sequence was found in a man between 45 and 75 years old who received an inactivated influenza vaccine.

Here the CDR3 reads CASSLVSGGRNSPLHF. In DNA, the CDR3 is TGTGCCAGCAGCTTAGTTTCAGGGGGGAGAAATTCACCCCTCCACTTT. The chain recombines TRBV7-8 with TRBJ1-6; TRBD1 aligns across 7 bases. V trimming: 1 base; J trimming: 7 bases; junction bases outside the gene matches: 7. Per germline, CDR1 SGHVS and CDR2 FQNEAQ. The CDR3 covers 16 residues.